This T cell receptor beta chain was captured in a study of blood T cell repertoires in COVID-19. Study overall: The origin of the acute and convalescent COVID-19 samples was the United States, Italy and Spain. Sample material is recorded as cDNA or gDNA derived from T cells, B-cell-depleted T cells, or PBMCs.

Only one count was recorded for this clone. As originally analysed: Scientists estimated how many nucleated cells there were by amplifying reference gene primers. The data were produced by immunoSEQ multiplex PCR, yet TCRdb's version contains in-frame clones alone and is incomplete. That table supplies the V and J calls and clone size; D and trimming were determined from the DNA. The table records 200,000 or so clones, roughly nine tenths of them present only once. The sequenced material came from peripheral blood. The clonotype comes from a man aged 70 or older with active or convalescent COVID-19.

CDR3 residues: CASSHIGGDEQFF. The DNA of the CDR3 is TGCGCCAGCAGCCATATCGGCGGAGATGAGCAGTTCTTC. The genes are TRBV4-3 and TRBJ2-1; D ambiguous. CDR3 length: 13 residues. Trimming left V 3 bases short and J 8 bases short, with 11 bases between. Germline V gives CDR1 LGHNA, CDR2 YSLEER.